Presented here are 25 T cell receptor beta chains from one specimen sequenced in a study of blood T cell repertoires in COVID-19. Measured with immunoSEQ multiplex PCR; TCRdb has only the in-frame clones, and not every one. The profile covers around 280,000 clones, with around 88% appearing a single time and about 6% taken by the ten largest. Sample: PBMCs or T cells enriched from blood (not recorded which). The origin of the receptors is a middle-aged woman who had recovered from COVID-19.

The V gene is TRBV18, the J gene TRBJ1-4; possible D gene TRBD1, 6 bases. Trimming cost V 1 base and J 7 bases, with 13 bases left between them. Germline CDR1 KGHSH, CDR2 LQKENI. CDR3 length: 15 residues. CDR3 nucleotides: TGTGCCAGCTCACCACGACCGGACAGCCCTGAAAAACTGTTTTTT. Its protein product is CASSPRPDSPEKLFF.

J is TRBJ2-7 and V is TRBV10-2, with 8 nucleotides matching TRBD2. The germline V gene encodes CDR1 WSHSY and CDR2 SAAADI. The CDR3 is 13 residues long. V trimming: 3 bases; J trimming: 9 bases; junction bases outside the gene matches: 7. The CDR3 nucleotides are TGCGCCAGCAGTGAAGCTAGCGGGCTTTGGCAGTACTTC. This encodes CASSEASGLWQYF.

J is TRBJ2-5 and V is TRBV7-9; 9 bases match TRBD2. Trimming removed 1 base from V and 1 base from J; junction bases left unmatched: 4. Germline CDR1 is SEHNR and CDR2 is FQNEAQ (reference sequence). The CDR3 covers 16 residues. CDR3 nucleotide sequence: TGTGCCAGCAGCTTAGGACTAGCGGCGACCCAAGAGACCCAGTACTTC. Translating it yields CASSLGLAATQETQYF.

This clone was recorded only once. The chain has TRBV11-2 and TRBJ2-3, with 11 bases matching TRBD2. Germline CDR1 reads SGHAT; CDR2 reads FQNNGV. The J segment lost 4 bases and the V segment lost 2 bases, leaving 8 bases of the junction unmatched. The CDR3 covers 17 residues. CDR3 protein: CASSLRGLAGGADTQYF. For the CDR3, the DNA is TGTGCCAGCAGCTTACGGGGCCTAGCGGGAGGTGCAGATACGCAGTATTTT. The full variable domain, its missing parts supplied by reference TRBV11-2 and TRBJ2-3, is EAGVAQSPRYKIIEKRQSVAFWCNPISGHATLYWYQQILGQGPKLLIQFQNNGVVDDSQLPKDRFSAERLKGVDSTLKIQPAKLEDSAVYLCASSLRGLAGGADTQYFGPGTRLTVL.

V and J are TRBV11-3 and TRBJ2-7; TRBD2 agrees at 12 bases. CDR3 length: 15 residues. The V gene end was trimmed by 5 bases and the J gene end by 3 bases; junction bases not matched to a gene: 5. Germline CDR1 SGHNT, CDR2 YENEEA. The CDR3 coding sequence is TGTGCCAGCAGCACCCCGACTAGCGGGAGCTACGAGCAGTACTTC. Amino acids: CASSTPTSGSYEQYF.

CDR3 sequence: CASSPPANTGELFF. CDR3 coding DNA: TGTGCCAGCAGTCCCCCGGCGAACACCGGGGAGCTGTTTTTT. The chain combines TRBV28 with TRBJ2-2; no clear D. CDR1 MDHEN and CDR2 SYDVKM come from the germline V gene. The CDR3 runs to 14 residues. V lost 5 bases, J lost 0 bases, and 7 bases lay in between.

This sequence joins TRBV12-3 or TRBV12-4 and TRBJ2-7, with D tentatively TRBD1 (6 bases). Trimming shortened V by 3 bases and J by 4 bases, and 10 bases separated the two germline ends. The CDR3 contains 13 residues. The CDR3 region has the DNA TGTGCCAGCAGTTTTGGACAGCGGTACGAGCAGTACTTC. It encodes CASSFGQRYEQYF.

This chain uses TRBV28 with TRBJ2-1, with D possibly being TRBD1 (5 bases). The CDR3 length is 14 residues. The germline V gene has CDR1 MDHEN and CDR2 SYDVKM. The V and J ends lost 6 bases and 9 bases respectively, with 18 bases between them. Written as DNA, the CDR3 is TGTGCCAGCAGCCGATCACTCACAGGCCGTGAGCAGTTCTTC. Protein product: CASSRSLTGREQFF.

The chain links TRBV7-8 to TRBJ2-1; TRBD2 might be the D (6 bases). The V and J ends lost 1 base and 0 bases respectively, with 10 bases between them. Germline lookup yields CDR1 SGHVS and CDR2 FQNEAQ. This CDR3 has 16 residues. This CDR3 reads CASSLGGKSSYNEQFF. In DNA, the CDR3 is TGTGCCAGCAGCTTAGGCGGGAAGAGCTCCTACAATGAGCAGTTCTTC.

This clone has just one count. The genes are TRBV7-2 and TRBJ1-1, with no clear D. The germline V gene encodes CDR1 SGHTA and CDR2 FQGNSA. CDR3 length equals 13 residues. The ends were cut back, 4 bases at V and 3 bases at J, with 9 bases in the middle. The CDR3 DNA reads TGTGCCAGCAGCTCTAGGAGAGACACTGAAGCTTTCTTT. This encodes CASSSRRDTEAFF.

The chain combines TRBV6-5 with TRBJ1-2; 7 nucleotides line up with TRBD1. The V gene's germline CDR1 is MNHEY and CDR2 SVGAGI. After removal of 0 bases from V and 8 bases from J, the junction contained 9 bases not matched to a gene. The CDR3 has 15 residues. CDR3 coding DNA: TGTGCCAGCAGTTACTCGGGACAGTCACCGGTGGGCTACACCTTC. Its translation is CASSYSGQSPVGYTF.

With respect to this clone: The same CDR3 also results from other DNA sequences found in this sample. The chain combines TRBV7-3 with TRBJ2-1; 8 positions agree with TRBD2. Germline V gives CDR1 SGHTA, CDR2 FQGTGA. The V and J ends lost 2 bases and 4 bases, in that order; junction bases with no gene match: 4. This CDR3 spans 15 amino acids. The CDR3 DNA reads TGTGCCAGCAGCTTAGAACTAGCGGCTTACAATGAGCAGTTCTTC. Translated, it gives CASSLELAAYNEQFF.

This chain uses TRBV28 with TRBJ1-1; D gene unclear. With 4 bases removed from V and 1 base from J, the gap between germline ends came to 10 bases. The CDR3 contains 14 residues. Germline values: CDR1 MDHEN, CDR2 SYDVKM. CDR3 nucleotide sequence: TGTGCCAGCAGTTCTCTGGGCCCGAACACTGAAGCTTTCTTT. Residues: CASSSLGPNTEAFF.

V and J are TRBV4-1 and TRBJ1-1; 9 bases agree with TRBD1. Trimming cost V 0 bases and J 4 bases; bases outside gene matches: 18. CDR1 and CDR2 from the germline V gene are MGHRA and YSYEKL. The CDR3 spans 20 residues. The CDR3 loop is CASSQDSRDGRTGVATEAFF. The DNA of the CDR3 is TGCGCCAGCAGCCAAGATAGCCGAGATGGAAGGACAGGGGTAGCCACTGAAGCTTTCTTT.

The chain is built from TRBV10-2 and TRBJ2-3; the match to TRBD2 covers 12 bases. The trim removed 3 bases at V and 5 bases at J, leaving 6 bases unmatched. In germline, CDR1 is WSHSY, CDR2 SAAADI. The CDR3 is made up of 16 amino acids. The CDR3 nucleotides read TGCGCCAGCAGTGATCCGGGACTAGCGGGTAGAGATACGCAGTATTTT. It translates to CASSDPGLAGRDTQYF.

CDR3: CAWDTGLNTEAFF. CDR3 coding DNA: TGTGCCTGGGATACAGGGCTGAACACTGAAGCTTTCTTT. The chain joins TRBV30 to TRBJ1-1; a weak D match, TRBD1 (6 bases). V dropped 5 bases and J dropped 0 bases, with 10 bases sitting between them. CDR1 and CDR2 from the germline V gene are GTSNPN and SVGIG (reference sequence). The CDR3 has 13 residues.

This clone has only a few counts. This sequence joins TRBV6-5 and TRBJ1-6; 10 bases are a match to TRBD1. Germline V CDR1 and CDR2: MNHEY, SVGAGI. Trimming at V came to 5 bases and at J to 10 bases, leaving 2 bases not matched to a gene. The CDR3 is 13 residues long. CDR3 residues: CASSRDRGSPLHF. CDR3 bases: TGTGCCAGCAGTCGGGACAGGGGATCACCCCTCCACTTT.

The chain uses TRBV7-9 and TRBJ1-3; D gene uncertain. CDR1 SEHNR and CDR2 FQNEAQ come from the germline V gene (reference sequence). Trimming took off 5 bases at V and 6 bases at J, with 14 bases between the two ends. This CDR3 is built from 14 residues. Written as DNA, the CDR3 is TGTGCCAGCAGCCCTCCTGCAGTAGCAAACACCATATATTTT. It translates to CASSPPAVANTIYF.

Only one count was recorded for this clone. The gene calls are TRBV5-5 and TRBJ2-7, with D hard to call. The CDR3 is 13 residues long. V was trimmed by 2 bases and J by 3 bases, leaving 9 bases between them. CDR1 is SGHKS and CDR2 is YYEKEE in the germline V gene (reference sequence). CDR3 bases: TGTGCCAGCAGCTTAACAGCCTTCTACGAGCAGTACTTC. Translation gives CASSLTAFYEQYF.

This clone has more than one count but fewer than ten. The V and J genes are TRBV4-2 and TRBJ2-1; tentatively, D is TRBD2 (6 bases). Germline-derived CDR1 and CDR2 are LGHNA and YNFKEQ. The CDR3 totals 17 residues. Trimming pared 2 bases from V and 4 bases from J, leaving 18 bases between. The CDR3 region is CASSQTVAGHVYNEQFF. As DNA, the CDR3 is TGTGCCAGCAGCCAAACTGTGGCGGGGCATGTATACAATGAGCAGTTCTTC.

The chain uses TRBV7-8 and TRBJ1-2; D may be TRBD1 (5 bases). V dropped 1 base and J dropped 7 bases, with 13 bases sitting between them. CDR1 is SGHVS, CDR2 FQNEAQ, per germline. CDR3 size: 14 residues. For the CDR3, the DNA is TGTGCCAGCAGCTTAGACCAGGGACTGGTTGGCTACACCTTC. Translated: CASSLDQGLVGYTF.

The chain has TRBV28 and TRBJ1-5; D is ambiguous. The CDR3 runs 14 residues. CDR1 and CDR2 (germline): MDHEN, SYDVKM. V dropped 3 bases and J dropped 5 bases, with 11 bases sitting between them. CDR3 amino acids: CASSFPQVDQPQHF. CDR3 nucleotide sequence: TGTGCCAGCAGTTTCCCGCAGGTCGATCAGCCCCAGCATTTT.

The rearrangement joins TRBV30 to TRBJ2-7; TRBD1 might be the D (5 bases). The germline gives CDR1 GTSNPN, CDR2 SVGIG (reference sequence). V was pared by 2 bases and J by 3 bases, with 11 bases between. The CDR3 length is 13 residues. The CDR3, as DNA: TGTGCCTGGAGTTCCACAGGTATCTACGAGCAGTACTTC. This gives the protein CAWSSTGIYEQYF.

The chain employs TRBV10-3 and TRBJ2-7, with TRBD2 identical over 8 bases. V lost 3 bases, J lost 2 bases, and 6 bases stayed unmatched. Per germline, CDR1 ENHRY and CDR2 SYGVKD. This CDR3 comprises 15 residues. CDR3: CAISDSSGRTYEQYF. DNA for the CDR3: TGTGCCATCAGTGACTCTAGCGGGCGGACCTACGAGCAGTACTTC.

The rearrangement joins TRBV18 to TRBJ1-5; a weak D match, TRBD1 (5 bases). Germline V gene sequence: CDR1 KGHSH, CDR2 LQKENI. V lost 6 bases and J lost 0, with 15 bases in between. The CDR3 is made up of 16 amino acids. The DNA of the CDR3 is TGTGCCAGCTCCGGGCCGTGGCAGGGTAGCAATCAGCCCCAGCATTTT. Translated: CASSGPWQGSNQPQHF.